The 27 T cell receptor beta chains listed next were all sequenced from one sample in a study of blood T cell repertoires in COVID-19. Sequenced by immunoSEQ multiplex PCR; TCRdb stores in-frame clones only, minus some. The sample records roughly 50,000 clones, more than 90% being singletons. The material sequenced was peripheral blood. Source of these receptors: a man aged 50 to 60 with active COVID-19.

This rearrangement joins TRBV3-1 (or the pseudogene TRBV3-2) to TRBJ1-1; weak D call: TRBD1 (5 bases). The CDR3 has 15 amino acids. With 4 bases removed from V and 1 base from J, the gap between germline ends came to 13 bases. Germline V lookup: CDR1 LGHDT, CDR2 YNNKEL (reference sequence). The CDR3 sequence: CASSLQGGGNTEAFF. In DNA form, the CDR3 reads TGTGCCAGCAGCCTGCAGGGAGGAGGGAACACTGAAGCTTTCTTT.

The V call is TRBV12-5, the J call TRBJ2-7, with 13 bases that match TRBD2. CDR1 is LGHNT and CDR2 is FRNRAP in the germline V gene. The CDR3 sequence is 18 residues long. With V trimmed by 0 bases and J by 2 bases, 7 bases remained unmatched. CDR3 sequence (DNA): TGTGCTAGTGGTTTGGTCCCCTGGACTAGCGGGAGTCCCTACGAGCAGTACTTC. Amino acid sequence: CASGLVPWTSGSPYEQYF.

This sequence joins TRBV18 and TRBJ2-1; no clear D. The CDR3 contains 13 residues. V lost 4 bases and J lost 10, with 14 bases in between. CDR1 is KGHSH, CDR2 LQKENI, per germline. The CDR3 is CASSLTAQHEQFF. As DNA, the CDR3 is TGTGCCAGCTCACTCACCGCACAGCACGAGCAGTTCTTC. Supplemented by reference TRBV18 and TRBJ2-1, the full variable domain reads NAGVMQNPRHLVRRRGQEARLRCSPMKGHSHVYWYRQLPEEGLKFMVYLQKENIIDESGMPKERFSAEFPKEGPSILRIQQVVRGDSAAYFCASSLTAQHEQFFGPGTRLTVL.

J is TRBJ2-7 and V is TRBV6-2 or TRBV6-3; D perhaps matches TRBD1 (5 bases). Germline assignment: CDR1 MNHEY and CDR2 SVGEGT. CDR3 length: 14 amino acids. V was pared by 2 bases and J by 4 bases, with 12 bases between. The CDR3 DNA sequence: TGTGCCAGCAGTTACGGGCAGGGAAGGTACGAGCAGTACTTC. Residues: CASSYGQGRYEQYF.

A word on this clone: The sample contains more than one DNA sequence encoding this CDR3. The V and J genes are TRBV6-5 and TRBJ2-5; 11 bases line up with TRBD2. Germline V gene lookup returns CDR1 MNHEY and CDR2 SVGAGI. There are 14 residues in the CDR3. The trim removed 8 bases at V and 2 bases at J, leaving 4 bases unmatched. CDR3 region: CASSWTSGQETQYF. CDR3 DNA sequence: TGTGCCAGCTCATGGACTAGCGGGCAAGAGACCCAGTACTTC.

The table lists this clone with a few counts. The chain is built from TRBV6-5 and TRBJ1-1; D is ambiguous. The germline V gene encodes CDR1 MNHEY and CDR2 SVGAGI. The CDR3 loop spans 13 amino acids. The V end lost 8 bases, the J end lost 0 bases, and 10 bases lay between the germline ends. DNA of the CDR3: TGTGCCAGCTTCGGACTGTTGAACACTGAAGCTTTCTTT. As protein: CASFGLLNTEAFF.

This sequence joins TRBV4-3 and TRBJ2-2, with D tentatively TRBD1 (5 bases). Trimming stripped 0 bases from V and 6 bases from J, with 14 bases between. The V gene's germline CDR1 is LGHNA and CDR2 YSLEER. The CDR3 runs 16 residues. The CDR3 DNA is TGCGCCAGCAGCCAAGATGCGGCAGGGTGGTCCGGGGAGCTGTTTTTT. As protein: CASSQDAAGWSGELFF.

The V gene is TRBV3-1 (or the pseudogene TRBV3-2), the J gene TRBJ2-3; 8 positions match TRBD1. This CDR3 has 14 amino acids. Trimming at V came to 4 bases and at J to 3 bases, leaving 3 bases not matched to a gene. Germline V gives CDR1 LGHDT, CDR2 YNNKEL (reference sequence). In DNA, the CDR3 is TGTGCCAGCAGCCGCCGACAGGGGACAGATACGCAGTATTTT. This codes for CASSRRQGTDTQYF.

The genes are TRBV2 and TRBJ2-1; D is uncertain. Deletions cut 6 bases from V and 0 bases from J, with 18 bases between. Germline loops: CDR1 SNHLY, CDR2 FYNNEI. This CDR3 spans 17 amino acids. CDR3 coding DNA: TGTGCCAGCAGGCTAACGCTCTTAATTTACTCCTACAATGAGCAGTTCTTC. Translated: CASRLTLLIYSYNEQFF.

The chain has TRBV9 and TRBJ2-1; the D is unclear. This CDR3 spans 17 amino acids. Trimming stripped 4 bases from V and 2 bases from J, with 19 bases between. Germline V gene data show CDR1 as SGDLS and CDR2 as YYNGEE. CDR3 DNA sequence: TGTGCCAGCAGCCCCCGTTTGTCACTTGGTGCCTACAATGAGCAGTTCTTC. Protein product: CASSPRLSLGAYNEQFF.

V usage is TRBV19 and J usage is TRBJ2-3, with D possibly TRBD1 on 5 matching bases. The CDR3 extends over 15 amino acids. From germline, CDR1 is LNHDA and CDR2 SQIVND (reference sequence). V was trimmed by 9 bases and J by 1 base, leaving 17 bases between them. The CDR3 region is CASRDRHQGTDTQYF. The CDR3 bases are TGTGCCAGCCGCGACAGACATCAGGGCACAGATACGCAGTATTTT.

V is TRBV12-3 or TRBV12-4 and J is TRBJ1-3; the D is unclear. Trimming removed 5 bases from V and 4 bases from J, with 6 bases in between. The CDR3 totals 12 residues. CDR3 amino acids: CASSRIGNTIYF. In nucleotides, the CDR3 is TGTGCCAGCAGTCGTATCGGAAACACCATATATTTT.

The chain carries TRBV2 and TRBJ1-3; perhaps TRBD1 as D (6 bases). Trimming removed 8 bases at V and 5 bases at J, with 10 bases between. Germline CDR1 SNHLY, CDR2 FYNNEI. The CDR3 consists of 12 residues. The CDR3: CASGTLRNTIYF. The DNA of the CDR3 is TGTGCCAGCGGGACACTCAGAAACACCATATATTTT.

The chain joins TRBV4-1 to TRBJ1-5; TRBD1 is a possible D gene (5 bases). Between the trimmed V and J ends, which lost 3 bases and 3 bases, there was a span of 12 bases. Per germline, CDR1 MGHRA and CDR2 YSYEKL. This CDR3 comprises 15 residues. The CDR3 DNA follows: TGCGCCAGCAGCCAGGGAGGGGCGTTCAATCAGCCCCAGCATTTT. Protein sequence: CASSQGGAFNQPQHF.

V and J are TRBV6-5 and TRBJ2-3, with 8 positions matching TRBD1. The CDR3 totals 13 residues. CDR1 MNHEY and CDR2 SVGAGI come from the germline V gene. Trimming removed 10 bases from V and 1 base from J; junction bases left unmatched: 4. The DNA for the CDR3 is TGTGCCACCCACAGGGGGGGCACAGATACGCAGTATTTT. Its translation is CATHRGGTDTQYF.

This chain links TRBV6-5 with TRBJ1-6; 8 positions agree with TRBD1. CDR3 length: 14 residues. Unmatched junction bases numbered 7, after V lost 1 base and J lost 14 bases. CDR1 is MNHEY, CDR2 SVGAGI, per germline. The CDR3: CASSYWQGAEALHF. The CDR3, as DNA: TGTGCCAGCAGTTACTGGCAGGGGGCCGAGGCCCTCCACTTT.

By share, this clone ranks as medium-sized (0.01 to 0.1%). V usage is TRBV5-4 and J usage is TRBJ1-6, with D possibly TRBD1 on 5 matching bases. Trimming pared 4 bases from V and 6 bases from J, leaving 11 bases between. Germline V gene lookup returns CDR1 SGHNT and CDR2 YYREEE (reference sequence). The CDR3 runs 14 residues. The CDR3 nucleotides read TGTGCCAGCAGCCCACAGGCTGTTAATTCACCCCTCCACTTT. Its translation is CASSPQAVNSPLHF.

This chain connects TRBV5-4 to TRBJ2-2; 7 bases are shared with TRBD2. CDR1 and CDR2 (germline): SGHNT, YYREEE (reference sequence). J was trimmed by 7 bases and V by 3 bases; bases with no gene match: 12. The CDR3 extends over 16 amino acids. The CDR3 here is CASSSGAGRGIGELFF. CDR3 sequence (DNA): TGTGCCAGCAGCTCTGGAGCGGGAAGGGGAATCGGGGAGCTGTTTTTT.

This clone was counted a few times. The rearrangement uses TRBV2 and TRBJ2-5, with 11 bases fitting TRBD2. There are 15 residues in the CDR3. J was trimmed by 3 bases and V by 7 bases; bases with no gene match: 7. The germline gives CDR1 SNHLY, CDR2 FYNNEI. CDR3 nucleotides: TGTGCCAGCAAACTAGCGGGAGCAACTAAAGAGACCCAGTACTTC. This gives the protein CASKLAGATKETQYF.

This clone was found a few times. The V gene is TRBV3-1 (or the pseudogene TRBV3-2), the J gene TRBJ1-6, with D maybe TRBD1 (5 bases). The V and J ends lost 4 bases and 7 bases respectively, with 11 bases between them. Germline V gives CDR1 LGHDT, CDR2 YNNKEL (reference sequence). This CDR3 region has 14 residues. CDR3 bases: TGTGCCAGCAGCCTTTTGGAGGGGAATTCACCCCTCCACTTT. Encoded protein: CASSLLEGNSPLHF.

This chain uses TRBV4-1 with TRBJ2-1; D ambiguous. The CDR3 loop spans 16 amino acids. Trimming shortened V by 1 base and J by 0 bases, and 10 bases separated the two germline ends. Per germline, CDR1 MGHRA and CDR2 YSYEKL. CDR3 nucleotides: TGCGCCAGCAGCCAAGGACCGGAGAGCTCCTACAATGAGCAGTTCTTC. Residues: CASSQGPESSYNEQFF.

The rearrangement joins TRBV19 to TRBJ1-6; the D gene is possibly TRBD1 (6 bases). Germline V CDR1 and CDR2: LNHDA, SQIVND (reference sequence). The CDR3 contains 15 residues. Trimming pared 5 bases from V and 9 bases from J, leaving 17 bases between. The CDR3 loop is CASSPRGWGSSPLHF. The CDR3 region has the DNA TGTGCCAGTAGTCCCAGGGGATGGGGTAGTTCACCCCTCCACTTT. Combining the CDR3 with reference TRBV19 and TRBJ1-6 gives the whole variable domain DGGITQSPKYLFRKEGQNVTLSCEQNLNHDAMYWYRQDPGQGLRLIYYSQIVNDFQKGDIAEGYSVSREKKESFPLTVTSAQKNPTAFYLCASSPRGWGSSPLHFGNGTRLTVT.

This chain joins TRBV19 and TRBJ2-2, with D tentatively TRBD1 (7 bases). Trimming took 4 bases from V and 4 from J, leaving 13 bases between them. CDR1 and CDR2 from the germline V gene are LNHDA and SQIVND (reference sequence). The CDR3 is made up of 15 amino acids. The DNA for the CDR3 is TGTGCCAGTAGTACAGGGGGAGCGGGCACCGGGGAGCTGTTTTTT. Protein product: CASSTGGAGTGELFF.

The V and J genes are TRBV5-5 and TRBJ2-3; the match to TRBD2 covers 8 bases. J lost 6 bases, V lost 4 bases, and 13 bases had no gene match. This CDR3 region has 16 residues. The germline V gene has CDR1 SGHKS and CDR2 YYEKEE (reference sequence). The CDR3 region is CASSRGKAGVSDTQYF. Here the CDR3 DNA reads TGTGCCAGCAGCCGGGGAAAAGCGGGAGTTTCGGATACGCAGTATTTT. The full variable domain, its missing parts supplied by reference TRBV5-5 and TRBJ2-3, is DAGVTQSPTHLIKTRGQQVTLRCSPISGHKSVSWYQQVLGQGPQFIFQYYEKEERGRGNFPDRFSARQFPNYSSELNVNALLLGDSALYLCASSRGKAGVSDTQYFGPGTRLTVL.

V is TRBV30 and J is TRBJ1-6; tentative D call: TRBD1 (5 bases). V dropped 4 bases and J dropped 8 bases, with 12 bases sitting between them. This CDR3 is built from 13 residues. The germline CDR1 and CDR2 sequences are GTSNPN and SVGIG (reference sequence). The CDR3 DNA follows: TGTGCCTGGACAGACAGTGACTATTCACCCCTCCACTTT. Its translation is CAWTDSDYSPLHF.

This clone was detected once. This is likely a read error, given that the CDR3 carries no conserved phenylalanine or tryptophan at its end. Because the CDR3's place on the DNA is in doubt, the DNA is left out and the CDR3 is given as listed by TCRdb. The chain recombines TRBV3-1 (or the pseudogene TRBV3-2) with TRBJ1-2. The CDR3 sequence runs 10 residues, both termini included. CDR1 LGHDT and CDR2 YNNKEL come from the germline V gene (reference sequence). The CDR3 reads CASSTTTGVV.

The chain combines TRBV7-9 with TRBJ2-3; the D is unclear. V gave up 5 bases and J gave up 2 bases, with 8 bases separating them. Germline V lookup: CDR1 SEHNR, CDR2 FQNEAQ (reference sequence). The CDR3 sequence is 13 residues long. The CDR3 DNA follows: TGTGCCAGCAGCCTTGGGCCCACAGATACGCAGTATTTT. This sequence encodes CASSLGPTDTQYF. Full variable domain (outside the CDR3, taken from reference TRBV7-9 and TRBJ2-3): DTGVSQNPRHKITKRGQNVTFRCDPISEHNRLYWYRQTLGQGPEFLTYFQNEAQLEKSRLLSDRFSAERPKGSFSTLEIQRTEQGDSAMYLCASSLGPTDTQYFGPGTRLTVL.